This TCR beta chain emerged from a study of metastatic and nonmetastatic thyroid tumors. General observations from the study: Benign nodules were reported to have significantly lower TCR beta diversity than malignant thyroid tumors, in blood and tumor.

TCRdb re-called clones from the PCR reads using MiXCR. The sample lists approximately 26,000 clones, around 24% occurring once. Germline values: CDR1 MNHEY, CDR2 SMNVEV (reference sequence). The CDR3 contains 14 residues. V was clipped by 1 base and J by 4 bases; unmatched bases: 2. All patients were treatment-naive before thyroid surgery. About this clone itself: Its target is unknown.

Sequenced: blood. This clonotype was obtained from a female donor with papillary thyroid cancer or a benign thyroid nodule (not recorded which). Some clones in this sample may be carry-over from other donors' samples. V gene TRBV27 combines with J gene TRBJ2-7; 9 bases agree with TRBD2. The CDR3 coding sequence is TGTGCCAGCAGTTTATTGGGACTAGCTTACGAGCAGTACTTC. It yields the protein CASSLLGLAYEQYF.